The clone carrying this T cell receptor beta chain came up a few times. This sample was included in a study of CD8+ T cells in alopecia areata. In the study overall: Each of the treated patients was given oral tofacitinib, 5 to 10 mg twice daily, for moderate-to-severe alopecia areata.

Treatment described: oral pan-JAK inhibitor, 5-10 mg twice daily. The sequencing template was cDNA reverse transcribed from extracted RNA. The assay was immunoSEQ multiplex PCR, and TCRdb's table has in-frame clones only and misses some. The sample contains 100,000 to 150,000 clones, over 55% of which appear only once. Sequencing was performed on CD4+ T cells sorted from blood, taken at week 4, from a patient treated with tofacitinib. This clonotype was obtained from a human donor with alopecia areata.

The CDR3 DNA follows: TGTGCCAGCAGCCAAACGATATCTCCAGGAGGAATACCTGGGGATACGCAGTATTTT. It is translated as CASSQTISPGGIPGDTQYF. The chain couples TRBV14 to TRBJ2-3; D may be TRBD2 (5 bases). Between the trimmed V and J ends, which lost 2 bases and 6 bases, there was a span of 27 bases. CDR3 size: 19 residues. Per germline, CDR1 SGHDN and CDR2 FVKESK.